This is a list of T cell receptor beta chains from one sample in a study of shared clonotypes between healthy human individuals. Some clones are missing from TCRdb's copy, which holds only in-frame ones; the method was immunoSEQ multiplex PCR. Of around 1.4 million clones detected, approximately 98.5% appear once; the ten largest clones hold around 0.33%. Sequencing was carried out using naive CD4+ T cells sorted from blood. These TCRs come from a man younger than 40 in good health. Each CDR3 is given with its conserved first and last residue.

CASSRMGPPGELFF	TRBV5-1	TRBJ2-2	14
CASSLEQETQYF	TRBV5-1	TRBJ2-5	12
CASSLSGKYRGEQYF	TRBV13	TRBJ2-7	15
CASSLGDTEAFF	TRBV18	TRBJ1-1	12
CASSPDPRDRVHEQYF	TRBV5-1	TRBJ2-7	16
CSGDTTEAFF	TRBV29-1	TRBJ1-1	10
CASSESRLAGSTDTQYF	TRBV10-1	TRBJ2-3	17
CSARRTEGYTF	TRBV20-1	TRBJ1-2	11
CASSPPSAGPYNEQFF	TRBV5-6	TRBJ2-1	16
CASSVEVGRIQYF	TRBV9	TRBJ2-4	13
CASSDPGQGAYEQYF	TRBV19	TRBJ2-7	15
CASSPRPSGLHNEQFF	TRBV7-3	TRBJ2-1	16
CASSVGQPFRYGYTF	TRBV5-6	TRBJ1-2	15
CAWSPLAVNQPQHF	TRBV30	TRBJ1-5	14
CASSLVTYSSYEQYF	TRBV7-8	TRBJ2-7	15
CSVEAEGTGRVDSNQPQHF	TRBV29-1	TRBJ1-5	19
CASSLGQGIPSNQPQHF	TRBV27	TRBJ1-5	17
CASSLDQNTGELFF	TRBV5-4	TRBJ2-2	14
CASSAGLTTIYEQYF	TRBV9	TRBJ2-7	15
CASSIDTENTEAFF	TRBV19	TRBJ1-1	14
CASSLWANEKLFF	TRBV28	TRBJ1-4	13
CASSPARGQSSTDTQYF	TRBV9	TRBJ2-3	17
CASSLPGQNNEQFF	TRBV7-9	TRBJ2-1	14